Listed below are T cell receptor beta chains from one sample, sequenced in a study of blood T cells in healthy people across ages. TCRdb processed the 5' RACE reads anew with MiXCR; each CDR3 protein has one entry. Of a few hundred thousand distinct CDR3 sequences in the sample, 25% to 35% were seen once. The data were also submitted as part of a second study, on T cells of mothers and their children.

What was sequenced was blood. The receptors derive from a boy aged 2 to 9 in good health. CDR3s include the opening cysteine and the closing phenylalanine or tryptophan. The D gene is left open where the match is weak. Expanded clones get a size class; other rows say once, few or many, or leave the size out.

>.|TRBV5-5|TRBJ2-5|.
TGTGCCAGCAGCTGGGGAGCGGGCAGGAAGCCTCAAGAGACCCAGTACTTC
CASSWGAGRKPQETQYF
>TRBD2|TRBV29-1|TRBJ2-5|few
TGCAGCGTTGAAGATCGTAAAGCGGGGACCCAAGAGACCCAGTACTTC
CSVEDRKAGTQETQYF
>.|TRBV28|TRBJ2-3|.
TGTGCCAGCAATTCGGGGGCAGGGAATACGCAGTATTTT
CASNSGAGNTQYF
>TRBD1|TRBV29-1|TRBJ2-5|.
TGCAGCGCCCTCAAGGGACAGCAAGAGACCCAGTACTTC
CSALKGQQETQYF
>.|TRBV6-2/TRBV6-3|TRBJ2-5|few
TGTGCCAGCAGTTTCGACGGGACCCAGTACTTC
CASSFDGTQYF
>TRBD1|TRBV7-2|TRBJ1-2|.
TGTGCCAGCAGCCTCGGACAGGGCGGCAGCGGCTACACCTTC
CASSLGQGGSGYTF
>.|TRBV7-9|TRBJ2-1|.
TGTGCCAGCAGCTTAGCGCTGGAAAATGAGCAGTTCTTC
CASSLALENEQFF
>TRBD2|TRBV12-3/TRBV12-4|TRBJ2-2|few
TGTGCCAGCAGTTCCATACTAGCGGGAGGGCCGCACGGGGAGCTGTTTTTT
CASSSILAGGPHGELFF
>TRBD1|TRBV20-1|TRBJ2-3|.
TGCAGTGCTTCCGGGACAGGTGGACCCACAGATACGCAGTATTTT
CSASGTGGPTDTQYF
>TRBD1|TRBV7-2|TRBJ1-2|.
TGTGCCAGCAGCTTAACGGGGACAGATTTTAACTATGGCTACACCTTC
CASSLTGTDFNYGYTF
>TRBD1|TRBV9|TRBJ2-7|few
TGTGCCAGCAGCCCCCGCCCGACAGGGATCATATACGAGCAGTACTTC
CASSPRPTGIIYEQYF
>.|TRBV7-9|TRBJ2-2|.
TGTGCCAGCAGTTTATCGGCAGGGTCGAACACCGGGGAGCTGTTTTTT
CASSLSAGSNTGELFF
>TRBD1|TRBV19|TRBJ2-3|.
TGTGCCAGTAGTACTCGGACAGGACAGCGGAGCACAGATACGCAGTATTTT
CASSTRTGQRSTDTQYF
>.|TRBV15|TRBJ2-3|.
TGTGCCACCAGCAGAGAGGCGGGGCACACAGATACGCAGTATTTT
CATSREAGHTDTQYF
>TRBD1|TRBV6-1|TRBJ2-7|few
TGTGCCACCGAGATCACTAAAGTTAGGGGGCTCCAACCCTACGAGCAGTACTTC
CATEITKVRGLQPYEQYF
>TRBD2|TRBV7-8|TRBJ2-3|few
TGTGCCAGCAGCTTAGCTGGGACTAGCGGGGCAGATACGCAGTATTTT
CASSLAGTSGADTQYF
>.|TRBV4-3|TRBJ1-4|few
TGCGCCAGCAGCCAAGATCCCGGGACAAGGCATGAAAAACTGTTTTTT
CASSQDPGTRHEKLFF
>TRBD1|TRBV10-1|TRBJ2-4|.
TGCGCCAGCAGTGCAGGGGGCAGGAACATTCAGTACTTC
CASSAGGRNIQYF
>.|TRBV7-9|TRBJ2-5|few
TGTGCCAGCAGGCACAGGGAACAAGAGACCCAGTACTTC
CASRHREQETQYF
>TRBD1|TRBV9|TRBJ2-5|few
TGTGCCAGCAGCGTAGGTGGACAGGGGGTTTGGGGGCAAGAGACCCAGTACTTC
CASSVGGQGVWGQETQYF
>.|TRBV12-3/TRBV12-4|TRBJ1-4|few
TGTGCCAGCAGTTTAGCTGGGCTTTATGAAAAACTGTTTTTT
CASSLAGLYEKLFF
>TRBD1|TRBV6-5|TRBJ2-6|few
TGTGCCAGCAGTTACTTCAGGGGGAGAGGGGCCAACGTCCTGACTTTC
CASSYFRGRGANVLTF
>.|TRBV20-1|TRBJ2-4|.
TGCAGTGCGGCGGGGAGGGCCAAAAACATTCAGTACTTC
CSAAGRAKNIQYF
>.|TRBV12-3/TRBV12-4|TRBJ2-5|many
TGTGCCAGCACCCCAGGTAGGGCGCTGGGCCAGTACTTC
CASTPGRALGQYF
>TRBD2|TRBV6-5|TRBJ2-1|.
TGTGCCAGCAGTTATCCGCTAGCGGGCTACAATGAGCAGTTCTTC
CASSYPLAGYNEQFF
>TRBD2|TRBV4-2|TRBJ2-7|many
TGTGCCAGCAGCCAAGAAGGGACTAGCGGACTCTACGAGCAGTACTTC
CASSQEGTSGLYEQYF